This TCR beta chain was observed in a study of human T cells and chemical hapten exposure. Study-level information: Patch testing was performed with 0.01% DPC on the upper back, with reading at 6 days.

Of note for this clonotype: The antigen is not known.

The CDR3 runs to 16 residues. CDR1 and CDR2 (germline): SGHTA, FQGNSA. The ends were cut back, 5 bases at V and 8 bases at J, with 21 bases in the middle. Time point noted: pre-sensitization, week 0. Treatment of the sample: therapeutic diphenylcyclopropenone sensitization with weekly scalp DPC. Unfractionated whole blood yielded total RNA. Notes on the study in general: The formation of large CDR3 similarity clusters by expanded TCRs significantly exceeded that of controls.

TCRdb analysed the RACE reads with MiXCR anew, one entry per CDR3 protein. The data contain about 68,000 distinct CDR3 sequences, approximately 11% of them singletons. Sequenced here: whole blood, sampled in connection with sensitization to the hapten diphenylcyclopropenone (DPC). The TCR comes from a woman between 45 and 60 years old with alopecia areata. Some clones in this sample may be carry-over from other donors' samples. The chain recombines TRBV7-2 with TRBJ2-2; D gene uncertain. The CDR3 DNA is TGTGCCAGCAGCCTCCAGGCCCCTGTCGTTGTAGGGGAGCTGTTTTTT. The encoded protein is CASSLQAPVVVGELFF.